This TCR beta chain was captured in a study of beta chain features in type 1 diabetes. Study-level background: The number of sorted cells examined across all samples was roughly 100,000,000. General study results and limits: Any HLA type influence on TCRB rearrangement was left unresolved here.

On this clone itself: Its target is not known.

Expressed TCRB transcripts were sequenced because the entire RNA isolate underwent reverse transcription. Assay used: immunoSEQ multiplex PCR; TCRdb lists only in-frame clones, some missing. The table shows hundreds of thousands of clones, with roughly a sixth occurring only once. The receptor's source is a man aged 18 to 29 in good health. Sequencing was performed on naive CD4+ T cells from blood.

The CDR3 DNA is TGCGCCAGCAGCTTGGCCCCGGGGGGGCCCCAGCATTTT. Residues: CASSLAPGGPQHF. The chain employs TRBV5-1 and TRBJ1-5; D perhaps matches TRBD1 (5 bases). The germline V and J ends were trimmed by 0 bases and 9 bases, with 10 bases remaining between them. The germline V gene has CDR1 SGHRS and CDR2 YFSETQ. The CDR3 covers 13 residues.